Below are 14 T cell receptor beta chains sequenced from a single sample in a study of T cells in Graves' hyperthyroidism and ophthalmopathy. Amplification targeted TCR beta CDR3 regions from RNA transcripts. TCR CDR3 regions were first amplified by RT-PCR with HTBI primers. From the multiplex PCR reads, TCRdb called clonotypes with MiXCR, one entry per CDR3 protein. The table includes hundreds of thousands of distinct CDR3 sequences, approximately 20% detected once. The sample was blood. These receptors originate from a woman under 30 with Graves' hyperthyroidism.

This clonotype showed up many times. This rearrangement joins TRBV5-1 to TRBJ2-2; D remains unclear. The CDR3 runs 17 residues. CDR1 is SGHRS, CDR2 YFSETQ, per germline. Trimming cost V 0 bases and J 0 bases, with 12 bases left between them. The CDR3 DNA follows: TGCGCCAGCAGCTTGGCCATTCTACTTACGAACACCGGGGAGCTGTTTTTT. Translated, it gives CASSLAILLTNTGELFF.

V usage is TRBV29-1 and J usage is TRBJ2-5; D not resolved. The length of the CDR3 is 13 residues. Germline V gene sequence: CDR1 SQVTM, CDR2 ANQGSEA. The CDR3 coding sequence is TGCAGTTGCCTTTCGAGCGATCACGAGACCCAGTACTTC. It encodes CSCLSSDHETQYF.

This clonotype appeared a few times. The junction does not match germline at one end; this may be a read error. The CDR3 loop is CASSDSGTGGQETEDF. The CDR3 DNA sequence: TGTGCCAGCAGTGACTCCGGGACAGGGGGCCAAGAGACCGAGGACTTC. The chain couples TRBV6-4 to TRBJ2-5, with 12 bases matching TRBD1. Germline assignment: CDR1 MRHNA and CDR2 SNTAGT. The CDR3 length is 16 residues.

The chain carries TRBV5-1 and TRBJ2-6; no clear D. Per germline, CDR1 SGHRS and CDR2 YFSETQ. Deletions cut 4 bases from V and 0 bases from J, with 8 bases between. This CDR3 is built from 15 residues. CDR3 loop: CASSTFGSGANVLTF. The CDR3 DNA is TGCGCCAGCAGCACCTTTGGCTCTGGGGCCAACGTCCTGACTTTC.

This clonotype was observed a few times. The rearrangement joins TRBV11-3 to TRBJ2-3, with D uncertain. The length of the CDR3 is 13 residues. From germline, CDR1 is SGHNT and CDR2 YENEEA. Trimming removed 3 bases from V and 3 bases from J, with 7 bases in between. In nucleotides, the CDR3 is TGTGCCAGCAGCTTGAAGCAAACAGATACGCAGTATTTT. Encoded protein: CASSLKQTDTQYF. Together with reference TRBV11-3 and TRBJ2-3, the CDR3 gives the full variable domain: EAGVVQSPRYKIIEKKQPVAFWCNPISGHNTLYWYLQNLGQGPELLIRYENEEAVDDSQLPKDRFSAERLKGVDSTLKIQPAELGDSAVYLCASSLKQTDTQYFGPGTRLTVL.

This clonotype was observed a handful of times. The chain is built from TRBV20-1 and TRBJ2-5; 8 bases line up with TRBD2. This CDR3 is built from 14 residues. Germline CDR1 is DFQATT and CDR2 is SNEGSKA (reference sequence). With 4 bases clipped from V and 3 bases from J, the junction kept 7 bases outside the gene matches. DNA for the CDR3: TGCAGTGCTATAACGGCGGGGGGCGAAGAGACCCAGTACTTC. Its protein is CSAITAGGEETQYF.

This clonotype was recorded a few times. The V call is TRBV10-3, the J call TRBJ2-3; no definite D call. With 3 bases removed from V and 6 bases from J, the gap between germline ends came to 4 bases. Germline V gene lookup returns CDR1 ENHRY and CDR2 SYGVKD. This CDR3 is 11 amino acids long. The chain's CDR3 is CAISDWDTQYF. CDR3 DNA: TGTGCCATCAGTGATTGGGATACGCAGTATTTT.

This clonotype has at least ten counts. The J gene is TRBJ1-2, the V gene TRBV9, with D perhaps TRBD1 (6 bases). The CDR3 sequence is 17 residues long. V lost 3 bases and J lost 4, with 22 bases in between. The germline V gene encodes CDR1 SGDLS and CDR2 YYNGEE. The CDR3 sequence: CASSAPGGSGAAYGYTF. CDR3 bases: TGTGCCAGCAGCGCCCCCGGTGGGTCAGGGGCCGCCTATGGCTACACCTTC.

The gene calls are TRBV6-1 and TRBJ1-2, with D hard to call. The CDR3 extends over 14 amino acids. The germline CDR1 and CDR2 sequences are MNHNS and SASEGT. V was shortened by 10 bases and J by 0 bases, with 15 bases between the two germline ends. The CDR3 DNA reads as TGTGCCATTAAGTATAATCTTTCTAACTATGGCTACACCTTC. Amino acid sequence: CAIKYNLSNYGYTF.

The table lists this clonotype with many counts. This sequence joins TRBV7-3 and TRBJ2-2; perhaps D is TRBD1 or TRBD2 (5 bases each). Germline values: CDR1 SGHTA, CDR2 FQGTGA. The CDR3 is 14 amino acids. V was clipped by 1 base and J by 3 bases, with 6 bases between them. CDR3 nucleotide sequence: TGTGCCAGCAGCTTAATGGGGGACACCGGGGAGCTGTTTTTT. Its translation: CASSLMGDTGELFF.

The chain couples TRBV2 to TRBJ2-6, with TRBD1 matching over 9 bases. Germline trimming cut 6 bases from V and 0 bases from J; bases unmatched to any gene: 3. CDR3 size: 16 residues. Germline assignment: CDR1 SNHLY and CDR2 FYNNEI. The DNA for the CDR3 is TGTGCCAGCAGAGACAGGGGGTTCTCTGGGGCCAACGTCCTGACTTTC. Amino acids: CASRDRGFSGANVLTF. The full variable domain, completed using reference TRBV2 and TRBJ2-6, is EPEVTQTPSHQVTQMGQEVILRCVPISNHLYFYWYRQILGQKVEFLVSFYNNEISEKSEIFDDQFSVERPDGSNFTLKIRSTKLEDSAMYFCASRDRGFSGANVLTFGAGSRLTVL.

This clonotype was counted ten times or more. The chain joins TRBV20-1 to TRBJ2-2; 10 bases are shared with TRBD1. CDR1 and CDR2 from the germline V gene are DFQATT and SNEGSKA (reference sequence). The CDR3 is 15 amino acids. V was pared by 4 bases and J by 5 bases, with 7 bases of the junction left unmatched. The CDR3 loop reads CSATDRGRETGELFF. The DNA of the CDR3 is TGCAGTGCTACAGACAGGGGGCGAGAAACCGGGGAGCTGTTTTTT.

This clonotype came up many times. This chain links TRBV7-8 with TRBJ1-1, with TRBD1 matching over 7 bases. The CDR3 length is 14 residues. CDR1 SGHVS and CDR2 FQNEAQ come from the germline V gene. V lost 5 bases, J lost 4 bases, and 7 bases stayed unmatched. CDR3 protein: CASSTGQVPTEAFF. The CDR3 nucleotides read TGTGCCAGCAGCACTGGACAGGTGCCCACTGAAGCTTTCTTT.

This clonotype was counted many times. V and J are TRBV5-1 and TRBJ2-5; 7 nucleotides align to TRBD2. Losses at the gene ends were 4 bases for V and 5 bases for J; bases not matched to a gene: 8. Germline loops: CDR1 SGHRS, CDR2 YFSETQ. The CDR3 consists of 14 residues. CDR3 protein: CASSPFVGGETQYF. The CDR3 nucleotides read TGCGCCAGCAGCCCCTTCGTGGGGGGGGAGACCCAGTACTTC.